Following are 2 T cell receptor beta chains from one sample sequenced in a study of spatial heterogeneity in lung cancer. Whole-study findings and limits: The study found that expanded intratumoral alpha and beta TCR counts tracked tumor mutation counts.

Via MiXCR, TCRdb re-called the 5' RACE reads, giving one row per CDR3 protein. The sample holds about 27,000 distinct CDR3 sequences, approximately 6.5% seen once. Noted time point: sample taken at primary tumor resection. Their specific antigens are unknown. The specimen comprised lung tumor tissue, sampled at surgery. Source of these receptors: a male donor with early-stage non-small cell lung cancer.

This clonotype is deemed medium-sized. This sequence joins TRBV5-1 and TRBJ2-2; no clear D gene. Trimming removed 6 bases at V and 0 bases at J, with 12 bases between. The CDR3 is 15 residues long. Germline lookup yields CDR1 SGHRS and CDR2 YFSETQ. The CDR3 DNA reads TGCGCCAGCAAATATGATCCCGCGAACACCGGGGAGCTGTTTTTT. Translating gives CASKYDPANTGELFF.

The chain is built from TRBV12-3 or TRBV12-4 and TRBJ1-6, with D uncertain. Trimming removed 6 bases from V and 6 bases from J, with 12 bases in between. The CDR3 contains 14 residues. DNA of the CDR3: TGTGCCAGCAGCCTCACTGAGATTAATTCACCCCTCCACTTT. This gives the protein CASSLTEINSPLHF.